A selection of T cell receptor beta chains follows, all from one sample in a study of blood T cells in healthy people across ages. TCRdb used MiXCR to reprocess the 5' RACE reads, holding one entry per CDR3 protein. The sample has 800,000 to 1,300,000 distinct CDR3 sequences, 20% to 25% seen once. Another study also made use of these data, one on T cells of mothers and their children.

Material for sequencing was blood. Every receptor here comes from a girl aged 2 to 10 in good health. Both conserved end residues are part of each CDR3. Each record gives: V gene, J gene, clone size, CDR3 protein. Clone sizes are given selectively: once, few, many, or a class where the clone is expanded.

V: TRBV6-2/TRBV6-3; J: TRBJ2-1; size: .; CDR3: CASRAGNEQFF
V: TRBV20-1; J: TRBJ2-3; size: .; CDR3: CSARETVYTDTQYF
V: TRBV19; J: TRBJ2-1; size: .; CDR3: CASSIAVHEQFF
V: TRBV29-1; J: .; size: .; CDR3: CRGSFGATNEQFF
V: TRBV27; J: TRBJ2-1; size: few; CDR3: CASSWREGEQFF
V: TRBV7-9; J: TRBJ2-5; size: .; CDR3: CASSLEPGTDDPQETQYF
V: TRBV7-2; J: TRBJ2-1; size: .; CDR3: CASRRRWGHSYNEQFF
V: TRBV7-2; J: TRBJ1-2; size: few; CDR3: CASSLAMTGSYGYTF
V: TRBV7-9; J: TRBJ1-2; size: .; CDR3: CASRPPGQGYGYTF
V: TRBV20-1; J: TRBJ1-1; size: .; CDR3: CSASSLGGGGGTEAFF
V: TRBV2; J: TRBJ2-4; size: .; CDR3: CASSERQTPKNIQYF
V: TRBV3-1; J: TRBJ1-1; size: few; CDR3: CASTSPQTAVTEAFF
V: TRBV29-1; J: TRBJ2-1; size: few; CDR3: CSVVSGRARNEQFF
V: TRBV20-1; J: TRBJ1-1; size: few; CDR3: CSARSMAVNTEAFF
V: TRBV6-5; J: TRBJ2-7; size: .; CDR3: CASSYGENPFYEQYF
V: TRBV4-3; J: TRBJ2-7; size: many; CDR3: CASSQRQGYEQYF
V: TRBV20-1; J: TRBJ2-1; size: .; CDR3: CSARGGGSSYNEQFF
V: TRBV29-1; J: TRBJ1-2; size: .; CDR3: CSVNSRSPFLAYGYTF
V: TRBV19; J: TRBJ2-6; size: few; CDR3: CATDPGPRTGANVLTF
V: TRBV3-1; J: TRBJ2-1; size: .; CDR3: CASSPSRTSFTNEQFF
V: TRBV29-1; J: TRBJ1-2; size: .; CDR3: CSVTGILYGYTF
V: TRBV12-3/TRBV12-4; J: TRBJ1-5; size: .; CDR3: CASSCLGTGNQPQHF
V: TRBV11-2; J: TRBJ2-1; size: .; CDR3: CASSFYFPGDEQFF
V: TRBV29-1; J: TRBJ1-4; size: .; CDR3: CSVEEGPNEKLFF
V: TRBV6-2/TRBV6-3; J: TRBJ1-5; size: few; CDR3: CASSNRGPRGPQHF
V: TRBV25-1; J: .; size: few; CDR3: CASSGLAGSTSYEQYF
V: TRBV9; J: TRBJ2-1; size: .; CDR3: CASSVSSLPVYNEQFF
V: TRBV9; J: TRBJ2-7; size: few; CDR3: CASSSLGEEVNEQYF
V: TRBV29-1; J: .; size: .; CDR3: CSVDAWGSPSYEQYF
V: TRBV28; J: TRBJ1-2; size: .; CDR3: CASSYLVGGHDGYTF
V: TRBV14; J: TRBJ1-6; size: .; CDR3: CASSQMTGSGSPLHF
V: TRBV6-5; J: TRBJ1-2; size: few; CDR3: CASSYSSGAGGYTF
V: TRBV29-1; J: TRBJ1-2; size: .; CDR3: CSAVQGPYGYTF
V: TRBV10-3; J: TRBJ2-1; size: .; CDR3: CAIRGTSGRARYNEQFF
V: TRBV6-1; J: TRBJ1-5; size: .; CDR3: CASKDRNNQPQHF
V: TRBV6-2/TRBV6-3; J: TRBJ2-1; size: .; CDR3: CASSPFGWNEQFF
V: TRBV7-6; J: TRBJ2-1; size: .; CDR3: CASSLAPELNNEQFF
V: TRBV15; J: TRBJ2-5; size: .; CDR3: CATRGSSGGKNQETQYF
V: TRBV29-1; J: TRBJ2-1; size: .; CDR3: CSVNRMGTGYNEQFF
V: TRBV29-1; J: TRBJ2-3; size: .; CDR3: CSVDRSGDTQYF
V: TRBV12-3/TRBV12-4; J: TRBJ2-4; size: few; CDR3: CASSFLQGAGNIQYF
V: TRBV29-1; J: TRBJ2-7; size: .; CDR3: CSVGDRTGEQYF
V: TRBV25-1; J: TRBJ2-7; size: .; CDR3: CATGTVATYEQYF
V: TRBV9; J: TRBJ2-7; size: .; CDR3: CASSPRSGGYEQYF
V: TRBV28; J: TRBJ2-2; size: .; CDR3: CASSNPMFGELFF
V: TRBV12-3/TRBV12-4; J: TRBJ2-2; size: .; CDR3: CASSLTRGPGNGELFF
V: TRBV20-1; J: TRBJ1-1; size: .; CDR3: CSARGRGGNTEAFF
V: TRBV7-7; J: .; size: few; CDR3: CASSLAPDTKSEQYF